This T cell receptor (beta chain) was captured in a study of metastatic and nonmetastatic thyroid tumors. Among the patients, none had received any treatment before thyroid surgery. This CDR3 has 14 amino acids. With 2 bases removed from V and 1 base from J, the gap between germline ends came to 6 bases. Via MiXCR, TCRdb re-called the PCR reads. The data hold about 20,000 clones, with 25% to 30% observed a single time. The chain employs TRBV12-3 or TRBV12-4 and TRBJ2-1; D perhaps matches TRBD1 (6 bases). The sequence was collected from a male donor with papillary thyroid cancer or a benign thyroid nodule (not recorded which). Some clones in this sample may be carry-over from other donors' samples. Sample: tumor tissue. The DNA of the CDR3 is TGTGCCAGCAGTTTAACAGGGTCCTACAATGAGCAGTTCTTC. Protein: CASSLTGSYNEQFF.